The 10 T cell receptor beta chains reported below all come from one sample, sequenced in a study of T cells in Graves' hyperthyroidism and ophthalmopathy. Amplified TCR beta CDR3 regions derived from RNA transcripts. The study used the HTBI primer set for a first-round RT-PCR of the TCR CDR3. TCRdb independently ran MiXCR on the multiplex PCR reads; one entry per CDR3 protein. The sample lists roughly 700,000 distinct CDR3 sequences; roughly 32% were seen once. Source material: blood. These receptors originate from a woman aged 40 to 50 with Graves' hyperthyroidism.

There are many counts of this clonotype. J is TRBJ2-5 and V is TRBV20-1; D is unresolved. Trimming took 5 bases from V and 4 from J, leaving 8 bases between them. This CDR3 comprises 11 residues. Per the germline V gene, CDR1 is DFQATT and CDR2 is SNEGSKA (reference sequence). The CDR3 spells CSALRPETQYF. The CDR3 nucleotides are TGCAGTGCTCTCCGGCCAGAGACCCAGTACTTC.

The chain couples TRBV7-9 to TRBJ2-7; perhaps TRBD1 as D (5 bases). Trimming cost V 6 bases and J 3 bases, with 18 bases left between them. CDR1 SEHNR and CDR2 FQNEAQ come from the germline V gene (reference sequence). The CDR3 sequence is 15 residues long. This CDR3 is CASSYRRQINYEQYF. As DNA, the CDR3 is TGTGCCAGCAGTTACCGGCGACAGATTAACTACGAGCAGTACTTC.

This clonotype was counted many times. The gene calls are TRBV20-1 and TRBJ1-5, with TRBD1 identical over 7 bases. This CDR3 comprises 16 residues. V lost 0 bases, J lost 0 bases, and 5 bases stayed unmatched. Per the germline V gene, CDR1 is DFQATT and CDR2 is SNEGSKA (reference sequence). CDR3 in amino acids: CSARDTRGNSNQPQHF. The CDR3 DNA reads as TGCAGTGCTAGAGATACCAGGGGGAATAGCAATCAGCCCCAGCATTTT.

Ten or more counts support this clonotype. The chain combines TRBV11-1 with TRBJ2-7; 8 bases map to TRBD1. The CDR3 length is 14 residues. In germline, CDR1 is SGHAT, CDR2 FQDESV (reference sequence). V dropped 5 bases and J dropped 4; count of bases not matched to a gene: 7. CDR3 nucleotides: TGTGCCAGCAGCGGTCGGGACAGGTGGTACGAGCAGTACTTC. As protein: CASSGRDRWYEQYF.

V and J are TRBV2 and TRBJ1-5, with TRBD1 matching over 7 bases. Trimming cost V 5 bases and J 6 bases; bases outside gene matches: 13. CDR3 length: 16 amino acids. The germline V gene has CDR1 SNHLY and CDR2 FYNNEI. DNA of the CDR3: TGTGCCAGCAGTCGCCCGCCGGGACAGTGGGGTCAGCCCCAGCATTTT. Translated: CASSRPPGQWGQPQHF.

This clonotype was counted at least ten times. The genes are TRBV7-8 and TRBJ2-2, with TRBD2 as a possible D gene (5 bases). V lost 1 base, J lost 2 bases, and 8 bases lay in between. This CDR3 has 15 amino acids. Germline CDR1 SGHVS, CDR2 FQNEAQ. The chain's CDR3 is CASSLGGPNTGELFF. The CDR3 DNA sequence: TGTGCCAGCAGCTTAGGAGGGCCTAACACCGGGGAGCTGTTTTTT.

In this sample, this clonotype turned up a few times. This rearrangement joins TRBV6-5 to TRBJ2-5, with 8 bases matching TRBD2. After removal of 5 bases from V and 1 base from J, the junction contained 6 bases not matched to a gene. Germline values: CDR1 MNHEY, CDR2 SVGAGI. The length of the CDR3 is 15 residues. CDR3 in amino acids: CASSPTGLVQETQYF. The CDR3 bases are TGTGCCAGCAGTCCAACGGGACTAGTCCAAGAGACCCAGTACTTC.

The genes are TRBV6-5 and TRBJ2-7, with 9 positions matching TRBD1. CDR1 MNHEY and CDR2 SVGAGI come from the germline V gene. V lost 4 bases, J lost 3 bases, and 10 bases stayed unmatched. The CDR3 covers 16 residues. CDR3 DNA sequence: TGTGCCAGCAGTTGGGGATTAGACAGGGGGGGCTACGAGCAGTACTTC. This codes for CASSWGLDRGGYEQYF.

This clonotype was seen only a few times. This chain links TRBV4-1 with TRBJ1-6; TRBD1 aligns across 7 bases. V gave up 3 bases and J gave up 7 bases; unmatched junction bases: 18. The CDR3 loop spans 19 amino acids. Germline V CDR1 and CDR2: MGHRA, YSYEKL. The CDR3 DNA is TGCGCCAGCAGCCATCGGCCGGGACAGACCGAAATGGGAAATTCACCCCTCCACTTT. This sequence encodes CASSHRPGQTEMGNSPLHF.

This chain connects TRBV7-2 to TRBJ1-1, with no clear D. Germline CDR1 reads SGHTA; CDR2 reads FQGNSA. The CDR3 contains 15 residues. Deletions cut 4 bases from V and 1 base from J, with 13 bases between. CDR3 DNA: TGTGCCAGCAGCTCCGGAGGGCAACCGAACACTGAAGCTTTCTTT. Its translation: CASSSGGQPNTEAFF.